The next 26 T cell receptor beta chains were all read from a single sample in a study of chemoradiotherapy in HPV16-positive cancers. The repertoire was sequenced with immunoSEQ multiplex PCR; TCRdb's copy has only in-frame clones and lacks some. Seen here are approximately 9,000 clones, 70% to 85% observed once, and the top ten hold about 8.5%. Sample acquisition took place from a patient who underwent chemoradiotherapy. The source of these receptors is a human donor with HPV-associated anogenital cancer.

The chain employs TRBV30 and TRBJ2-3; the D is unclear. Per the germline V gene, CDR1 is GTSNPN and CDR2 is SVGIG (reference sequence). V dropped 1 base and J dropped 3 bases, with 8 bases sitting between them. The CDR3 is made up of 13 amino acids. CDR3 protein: CAWSDGLTDTQYF. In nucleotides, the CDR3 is TGTGCCTGGAGTGACGGGTTGACAGATACGCAGTATTTT.

The CDR3 DNA follows: TGTGCCAGCAGTGAAACGGAGATCATGAATCAGCCCCAGCATTTT. Its protein is CASSETEIMNQPQHF. J is TRBJ1-5 and V is TRBV2; D not resolved. CDR1 and CDR2 (germline): SNHLY, FYNNEI. V was clipped by 2 bases and J by 4 bases, with 12 bases between them. The CDR3 is 15 amino acids.

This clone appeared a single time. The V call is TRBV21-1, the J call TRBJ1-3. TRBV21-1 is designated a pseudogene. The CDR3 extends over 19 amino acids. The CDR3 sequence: CASSKAVLGGRLSGNTIYF. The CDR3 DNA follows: TGTGCCAGCAGCAAAGCGGTCCTGGGTGGACGGCTCTCTGGAAACACCATATATTTT.

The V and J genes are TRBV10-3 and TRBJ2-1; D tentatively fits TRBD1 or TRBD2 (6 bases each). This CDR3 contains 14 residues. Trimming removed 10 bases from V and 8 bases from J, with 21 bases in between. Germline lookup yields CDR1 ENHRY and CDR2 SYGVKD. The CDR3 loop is CATNRGLEGYEQFF. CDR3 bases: TGTGCCACTAACCGGGGGCTTGAAGGGTATGAGCAGTTCTTC.

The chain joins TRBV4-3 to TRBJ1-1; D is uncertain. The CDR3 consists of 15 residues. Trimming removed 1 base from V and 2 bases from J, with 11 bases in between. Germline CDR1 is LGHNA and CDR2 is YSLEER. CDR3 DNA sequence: TGCGCCAGCAGCCAAGTGAGGGTTGTTAACACTGAAGCTTTCTTT. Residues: CASSQVRVVNTEAFF.

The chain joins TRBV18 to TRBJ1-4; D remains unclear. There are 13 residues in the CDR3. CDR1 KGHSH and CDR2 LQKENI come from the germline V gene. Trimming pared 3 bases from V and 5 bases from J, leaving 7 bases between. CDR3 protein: CASSPSGNEKLFF. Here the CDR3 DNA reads TGTGCCAGCTCACCCTCCGGGAATGAAAAACTGTTTTTT.

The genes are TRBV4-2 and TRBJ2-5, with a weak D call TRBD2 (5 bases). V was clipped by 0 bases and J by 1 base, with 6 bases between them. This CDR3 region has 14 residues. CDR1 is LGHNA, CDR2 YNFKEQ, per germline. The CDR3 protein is CASSQDSGQETQYF. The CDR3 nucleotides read TGTGCCAGCAGCCAAGACAGCGGCCAAGAGACCCAGTACTTC.

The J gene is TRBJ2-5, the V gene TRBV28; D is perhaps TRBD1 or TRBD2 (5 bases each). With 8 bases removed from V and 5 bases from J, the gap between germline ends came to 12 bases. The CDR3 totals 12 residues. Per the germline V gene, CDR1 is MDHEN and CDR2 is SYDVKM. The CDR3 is CASEGRSETQYF. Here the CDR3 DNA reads TGTGCCAGCGAGGGACGTTCCGAGACCCAGTACTTC.

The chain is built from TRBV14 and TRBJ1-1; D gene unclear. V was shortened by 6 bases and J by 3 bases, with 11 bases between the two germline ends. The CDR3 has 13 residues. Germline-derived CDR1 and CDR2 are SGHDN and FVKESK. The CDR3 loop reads CASSKRSDTEAFF. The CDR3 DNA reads TGTGCCAGCAGTAAACGGTCAGACACTGAAGCTTTCTTT.

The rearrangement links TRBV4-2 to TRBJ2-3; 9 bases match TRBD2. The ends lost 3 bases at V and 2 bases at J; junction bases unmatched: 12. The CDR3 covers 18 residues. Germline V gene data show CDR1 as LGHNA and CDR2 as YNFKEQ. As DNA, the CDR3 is TGTGCCAGCAGCCATTCGGCGGGGGGGCTTAGAACCACAGATACGCAGTATTTT. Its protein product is CASSHSAGGLRTTDTQYF.

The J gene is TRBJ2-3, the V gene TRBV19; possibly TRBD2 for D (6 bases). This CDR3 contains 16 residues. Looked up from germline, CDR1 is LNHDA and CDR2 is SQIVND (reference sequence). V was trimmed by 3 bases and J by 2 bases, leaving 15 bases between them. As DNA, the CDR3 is TGTGCCAGTAGTATGTGGCGGGCGGGATCCACAGATACGCAGTATTTT. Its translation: CASSMWRAGSTDTQYF. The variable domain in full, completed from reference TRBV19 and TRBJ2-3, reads DGGITQSPKYLFRKEGQNVTLSCEQNLNHDAMYWYRQDPGQGLRLIYYSQIVNDFQKGDIAEGYSVSREKKESFPLTVTSAQKNPTAFYLCASSMWRAGSTDTQYFGPGTRLTVL.

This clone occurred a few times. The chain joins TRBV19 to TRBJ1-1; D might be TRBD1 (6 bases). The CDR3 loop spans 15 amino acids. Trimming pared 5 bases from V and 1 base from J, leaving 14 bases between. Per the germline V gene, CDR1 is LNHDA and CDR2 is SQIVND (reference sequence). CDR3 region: CASSLGTHENTEAFF. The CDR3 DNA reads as TGTGCCAGTAGTCTCGGGACACACGAGAACACTGAAGCTTTCTTT.

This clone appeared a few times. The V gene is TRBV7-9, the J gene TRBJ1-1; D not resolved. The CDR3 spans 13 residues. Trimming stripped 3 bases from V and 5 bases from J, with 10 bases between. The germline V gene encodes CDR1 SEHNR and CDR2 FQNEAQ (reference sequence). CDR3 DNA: TGTGCCAGCAGCTTTAACCGGATTACTGAAGCTTTCTTT. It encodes CASSFNRITEAFF.

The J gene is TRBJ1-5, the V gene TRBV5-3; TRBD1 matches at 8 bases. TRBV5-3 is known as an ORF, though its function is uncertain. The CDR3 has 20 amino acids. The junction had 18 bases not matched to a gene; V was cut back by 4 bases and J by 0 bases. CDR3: CARSGAGQGRIKFSNQPQHF. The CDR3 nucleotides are TGTGCCAGAAGCGGTGCAGGACAGGGAAGGATTAAGTTTAGCAATCAGCCCCAGCATTTT.

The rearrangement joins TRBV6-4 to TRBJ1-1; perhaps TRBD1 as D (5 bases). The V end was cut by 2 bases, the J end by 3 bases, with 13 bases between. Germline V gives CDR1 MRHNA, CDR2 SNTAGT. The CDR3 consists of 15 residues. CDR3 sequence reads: CASSDEAGGYTEAFF. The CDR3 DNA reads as TGTGCCAGCAGTGACGAGGCGGGGGGATACACTGAAGCTTTCTTT.

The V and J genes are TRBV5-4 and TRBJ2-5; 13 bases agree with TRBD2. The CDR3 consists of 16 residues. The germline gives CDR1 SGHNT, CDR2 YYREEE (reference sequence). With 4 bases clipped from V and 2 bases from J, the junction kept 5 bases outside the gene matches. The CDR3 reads CASSPGTSGTQETQYF. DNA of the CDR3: TGTGCCAGCAGCCCCGGGACTAGCGGGACACAAGAGACCCAGTACTTC.

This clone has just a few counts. The CDR3 coding sequence is TGTGCCAGCCGTTCCGAGGGCCTCTATGGCTACACCTTC. Protein sequence: CASRSEGLYGYTF. This sequence joins TRBV6-1 and TRBJ1-2; D gene uncertain. The germline V gene has CDR1 MNHNS and CDR2 SASEGT. The CDR3 has 13 residues. Trimming removed 8 bases at V and 4 bases at J, with 14 bases between.

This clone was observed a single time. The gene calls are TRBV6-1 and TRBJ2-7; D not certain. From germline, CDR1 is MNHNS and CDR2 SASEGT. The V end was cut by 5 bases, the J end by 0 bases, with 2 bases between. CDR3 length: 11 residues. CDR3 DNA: TGTGCCAGCAGTCGCTCCTACGAGCAGTACTTC. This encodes CASSRSYEQYF.

CDR3 DNA sequence: TGTGCCAGCAGTGACTCCGAGGGACCGTTAGGACCCTACGAGCAGTACTTC. Translated, it gives CASSDSEGPLGPYEQYF. This chain links TRBV6-4 with TRBJ2-7; either TRBD1 or TRBD2 may supply D (5 bases each). V was cut by 0 bases and J by 2 bases, with 17 bases left in between. There are 17 residues in the CDR3. Germline V gives CDR1 MRHNA, CDR2 SNTAGT.

CDR3 sequence reads: CAISEMEGRGSYEQYF. Written as DNA, the CDR3 is TGTGCCATCAGTGAGATGGAGGGCAGGGGTTCCTACGAGCAGTACTTC. The rearrangement joins TRBV10-3 to TRBJ2-7; D is tentatively TRBD1 or TRBD2 (6 bases each). The germline V gene has CDR1 ENHRY and CDR2 SYGVKD. The CDR3 extends over 16 amino acids. Trimming pared 2 bases from V and 1 base from J, leaving 15 bases between.

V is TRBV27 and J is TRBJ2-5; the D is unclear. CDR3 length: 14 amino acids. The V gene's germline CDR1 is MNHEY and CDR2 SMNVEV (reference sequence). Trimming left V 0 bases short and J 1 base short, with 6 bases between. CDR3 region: CASSLSASQETQYF. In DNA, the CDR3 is TGTGCCAGCAGTTTATCCGCCTCCCAAGAGACCCAGTACTTC.

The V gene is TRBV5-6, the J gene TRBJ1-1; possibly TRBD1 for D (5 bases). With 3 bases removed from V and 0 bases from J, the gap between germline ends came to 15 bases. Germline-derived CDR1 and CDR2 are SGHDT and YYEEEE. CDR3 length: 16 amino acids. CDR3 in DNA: TGTGCCAGCAGCTCCCTGGCAGGGAACATGAACACTGAAGCTTTCTTT. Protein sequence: CASSSLAGNMNTEAFF.

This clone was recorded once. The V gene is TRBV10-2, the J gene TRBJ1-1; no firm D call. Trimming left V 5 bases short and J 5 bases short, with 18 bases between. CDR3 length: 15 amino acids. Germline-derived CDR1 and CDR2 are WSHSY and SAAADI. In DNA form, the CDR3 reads TGCGCCAGCAGTATCTGGGGAGGTAAGGTAACTGAAGCTTTCTTT. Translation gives CASSIWGGKVTEAFF.

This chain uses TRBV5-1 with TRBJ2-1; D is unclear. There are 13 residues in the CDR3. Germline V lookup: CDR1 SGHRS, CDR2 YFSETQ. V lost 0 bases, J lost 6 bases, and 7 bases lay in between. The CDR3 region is CASSLDNSNEQFF. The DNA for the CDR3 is TGCGCCAGCAGCTTGGATAACAGCAATGAGCAGTTCTTC.

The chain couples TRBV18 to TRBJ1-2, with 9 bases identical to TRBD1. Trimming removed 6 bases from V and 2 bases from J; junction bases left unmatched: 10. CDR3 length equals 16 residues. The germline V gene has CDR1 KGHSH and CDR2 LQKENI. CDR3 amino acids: CASSPMGQGLNYGYTF. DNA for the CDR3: TGTGCCAGCTCCCCAATGGGACAGGGACTCAACTATGGCTACACCTTC.

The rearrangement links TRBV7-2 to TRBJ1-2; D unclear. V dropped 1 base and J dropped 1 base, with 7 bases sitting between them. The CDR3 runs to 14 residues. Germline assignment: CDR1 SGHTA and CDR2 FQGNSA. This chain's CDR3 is CASSLVGLNYGYTF. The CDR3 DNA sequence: TGTGCCAGCAGCTTAGTAGGACTTAACTATGGCTACACCTTC.